The rows below give T cell receptor beta chains drawn from one sample of a study of T cells in Graves' hyperthyroidism and ophthalmopathy. TCRdb passed the multiplex PCR reads through MiXCR, listing each CDR3 protein once. The sample has roughly 170,000 distinct CDR3 sequences, about 17% seen once. Sequencing was performed on blood. The receptor set was obtained from a woman in her 50s with Graves' hyperthyroidism. Each CDR3 is given with its conserved first and last residue. Each record gives: J gene, clone size, V gene, D gene, CDR3 protein, CDR3 DNA. A D gene is named only where the DNA matches it firmly. Some rows mark clone size as missing; the rest say once, few, many or name a class of expanded clone.

J: TRBJ1-4; size: NA; V: TRBV15; D: NA; CDR3: CATSPPILLGEKLFF; DNA: TGTGCCACCAGCCCCCCGATTCTTTTGGGGGAAAAACTGTTTTTT
J: TRBJ1-5; size: many; V: TRBV6-2/TRBV6-3; D: NA; CDR3: CASSLNSGAQPQHF; DNA: TGTGCCAGCAGCCTCAACTCGGGGGCTCAGCCCCAGCATTTT
J: TRBJ1-4; size: many; V: TRBV2; D: NA; CDR3: CASSEWVGADEKLFF; DNA: TGTGCCAGCAGTGAATGGGTAGGGGCTGATGAAAAACTGTTTTTT
J: TRBJ2-1; size: many; V: TRBV29-1; D: NA; CDR3: CSVPGQTGGSNEQFF; DNA: TGCAGCGTTCCGGGGCAGACAGGAGGAAGCAATGAGCAGTTCTTC
J: TRBJ2-7; size: many; V: TRBV20-1; D: NA; CDR3: CSARPYGGIATYEQYF; DNA: TGCAGTGCTAGGCCCTATGGGGGAATTGCGACGTACGAGCAGTACTTC
J: TRBJ2-7; size: many; V: TRBV29-1; D: NA; CDR3: CSVSDLGYEQYF; DNA: TGCAGCGTCTCGGACCTGGGCTACGAGCAGTACTTC
J: TRBJ2-7; size: many; V: TRBV15; D: NA; CDR3: CATSSPSYEQYF; DNA: TGTGCCACCAGCAGTCCCTCCTACGAGCAGTACTTC
J: TRBJ2-6; size: NA; V: TRBV28; D: NA; CDR3: CASSLWGLSSGANVLTF; DNA: TGTGCCAGCAGTTTATGGGGGTTATCCTCTGGGGCCAACGTCCTGACTTTC
J: TRBJ2-2; size: many; V: TRBV5-6; D: TRBD2; CDR3: CASSFGTSVTGELFF; DNA: TGTGCCAGCAGCTTCGGGACTAGCGTTACCGGGGAGCTGTTTTTT
J: TRBJ2-5; size: many; V: TRBV10-1; D: NA; CDR3: CASSTGSEETQYF; DNA: TGCGCCAGCAGTACAGGGAGTGAAGAGACCCAGTACTTC
J: TRBJ1-1; size: NA; V: TRBV19; D: NA; CDR3: CASGQTNTEAFF; DNA: TGTGCCAGTGGGCAGACAAACACTGAAGCTTTCTTT
J: TRBJ2-7; size: NA; V: TRBV4-1; D: TRBD1; CDR3: CASSPGQGQGGYEQYF; DNA: TGCGCCAGCAGCCCAGGGCAGGGACAGGGAGGTTACGAGCAGTACTTC
J: TRBJ1-5; size: NA; V: TRBV11-3; D: NA; CDR3: CASSYGDGNQPQHF; DNA: TGTGCCAGCAGCTACGGGGACGGCAATCAGCCCCAGCATTTT
J: TRBJ1-1; size: many; V: TRBV19; D: NA; CDR3: CASSIGQLNTEAFF; DNA: TGTGCCAGTAGTATCGGGCAATTGAACACTGAAGCTTTCTTT
J: TRBJ2-3; size: many; V: TRBV19; D: NA; CDR3: CASSASSRPTDTQYF; DNA: TGTGCCAGTAGTGCTTCCTCTAGGCCCACAGATACGCAGTATTTT
J: TRBJ2-1; size: NA; V: TRBV19; D: NA; CDR3: CASNAGSSYNEQFF; DNA: TGTGCCAGTAATGCGGGGAGCTCCTACAATGAGCAGTTCTTC
J: TRBJ2-3; size: many; V: TRBV5-1; D: TRBD2; CDR3: CASSLLAGFGDTQYF; DNA: TGCGCCAGCAGCTTACTAGCGGGGTTTGGAGATACGCAGTATTTT
J: TRBJ2-1; size: NA; V: TRBV24-1; D: NA; CDR3: CATSDGLPSSYNEQFF; DNA: TGTGCCACCAGTGACGGACTACCCAGCTCCTACAATGAGCAGTTCTTC
J: TRBJ2-2; size: many; V: TRBV4-3; D: NA; CDR3: CASSHNWDINTGELFF; DNA: TGCGCCAGCAGCCATAACTGGGACATTAACACCGGGGAGCTGTTTTTT
J: TRBJ1-2; size: many; V: TRBV18; D: NA; CDR3: CASSLSQGTNYGYTF; DNA: TGTGCCAGCTCCTTGAGCCAGGGCACTAACTATGGCTACACCTTC
J: TRBJ2-7; size: many; V: TRBV4-3; D: NA; CDR3: CASSTRTDPYPEEYF; DNA: TGCGCCAGCAGCACTCGGACAGACCCCTATCCTGAGGAGTACTTC
J: TRBJ2-1; size: many; V: TRBV9; D: NA; CDR3: CASSVVSGDPYNEQFF; DNA: TGTGCCAGCAGCGTAGTTTCGGGGGACCCATACAATGAGCAGTTCTTC
J: TRBJ1-1; size: many; V: TRBV14; D: NA; CDR3: CASSPIRQMNTEAFF; DNA: TGTGCCAGCAGCCCCATTCGGCAGATGAACACTGAAGCTTTCTTT
J: TRBJ2-1; size: many; V: TRBV20-1; D: TRBD2; CDR3: CSASSSGGFWNEQFF; DNA: TGCAGTGCTAGTTCCAGCGGGGGGTTCTGGAATGAGCAGTTCTTC